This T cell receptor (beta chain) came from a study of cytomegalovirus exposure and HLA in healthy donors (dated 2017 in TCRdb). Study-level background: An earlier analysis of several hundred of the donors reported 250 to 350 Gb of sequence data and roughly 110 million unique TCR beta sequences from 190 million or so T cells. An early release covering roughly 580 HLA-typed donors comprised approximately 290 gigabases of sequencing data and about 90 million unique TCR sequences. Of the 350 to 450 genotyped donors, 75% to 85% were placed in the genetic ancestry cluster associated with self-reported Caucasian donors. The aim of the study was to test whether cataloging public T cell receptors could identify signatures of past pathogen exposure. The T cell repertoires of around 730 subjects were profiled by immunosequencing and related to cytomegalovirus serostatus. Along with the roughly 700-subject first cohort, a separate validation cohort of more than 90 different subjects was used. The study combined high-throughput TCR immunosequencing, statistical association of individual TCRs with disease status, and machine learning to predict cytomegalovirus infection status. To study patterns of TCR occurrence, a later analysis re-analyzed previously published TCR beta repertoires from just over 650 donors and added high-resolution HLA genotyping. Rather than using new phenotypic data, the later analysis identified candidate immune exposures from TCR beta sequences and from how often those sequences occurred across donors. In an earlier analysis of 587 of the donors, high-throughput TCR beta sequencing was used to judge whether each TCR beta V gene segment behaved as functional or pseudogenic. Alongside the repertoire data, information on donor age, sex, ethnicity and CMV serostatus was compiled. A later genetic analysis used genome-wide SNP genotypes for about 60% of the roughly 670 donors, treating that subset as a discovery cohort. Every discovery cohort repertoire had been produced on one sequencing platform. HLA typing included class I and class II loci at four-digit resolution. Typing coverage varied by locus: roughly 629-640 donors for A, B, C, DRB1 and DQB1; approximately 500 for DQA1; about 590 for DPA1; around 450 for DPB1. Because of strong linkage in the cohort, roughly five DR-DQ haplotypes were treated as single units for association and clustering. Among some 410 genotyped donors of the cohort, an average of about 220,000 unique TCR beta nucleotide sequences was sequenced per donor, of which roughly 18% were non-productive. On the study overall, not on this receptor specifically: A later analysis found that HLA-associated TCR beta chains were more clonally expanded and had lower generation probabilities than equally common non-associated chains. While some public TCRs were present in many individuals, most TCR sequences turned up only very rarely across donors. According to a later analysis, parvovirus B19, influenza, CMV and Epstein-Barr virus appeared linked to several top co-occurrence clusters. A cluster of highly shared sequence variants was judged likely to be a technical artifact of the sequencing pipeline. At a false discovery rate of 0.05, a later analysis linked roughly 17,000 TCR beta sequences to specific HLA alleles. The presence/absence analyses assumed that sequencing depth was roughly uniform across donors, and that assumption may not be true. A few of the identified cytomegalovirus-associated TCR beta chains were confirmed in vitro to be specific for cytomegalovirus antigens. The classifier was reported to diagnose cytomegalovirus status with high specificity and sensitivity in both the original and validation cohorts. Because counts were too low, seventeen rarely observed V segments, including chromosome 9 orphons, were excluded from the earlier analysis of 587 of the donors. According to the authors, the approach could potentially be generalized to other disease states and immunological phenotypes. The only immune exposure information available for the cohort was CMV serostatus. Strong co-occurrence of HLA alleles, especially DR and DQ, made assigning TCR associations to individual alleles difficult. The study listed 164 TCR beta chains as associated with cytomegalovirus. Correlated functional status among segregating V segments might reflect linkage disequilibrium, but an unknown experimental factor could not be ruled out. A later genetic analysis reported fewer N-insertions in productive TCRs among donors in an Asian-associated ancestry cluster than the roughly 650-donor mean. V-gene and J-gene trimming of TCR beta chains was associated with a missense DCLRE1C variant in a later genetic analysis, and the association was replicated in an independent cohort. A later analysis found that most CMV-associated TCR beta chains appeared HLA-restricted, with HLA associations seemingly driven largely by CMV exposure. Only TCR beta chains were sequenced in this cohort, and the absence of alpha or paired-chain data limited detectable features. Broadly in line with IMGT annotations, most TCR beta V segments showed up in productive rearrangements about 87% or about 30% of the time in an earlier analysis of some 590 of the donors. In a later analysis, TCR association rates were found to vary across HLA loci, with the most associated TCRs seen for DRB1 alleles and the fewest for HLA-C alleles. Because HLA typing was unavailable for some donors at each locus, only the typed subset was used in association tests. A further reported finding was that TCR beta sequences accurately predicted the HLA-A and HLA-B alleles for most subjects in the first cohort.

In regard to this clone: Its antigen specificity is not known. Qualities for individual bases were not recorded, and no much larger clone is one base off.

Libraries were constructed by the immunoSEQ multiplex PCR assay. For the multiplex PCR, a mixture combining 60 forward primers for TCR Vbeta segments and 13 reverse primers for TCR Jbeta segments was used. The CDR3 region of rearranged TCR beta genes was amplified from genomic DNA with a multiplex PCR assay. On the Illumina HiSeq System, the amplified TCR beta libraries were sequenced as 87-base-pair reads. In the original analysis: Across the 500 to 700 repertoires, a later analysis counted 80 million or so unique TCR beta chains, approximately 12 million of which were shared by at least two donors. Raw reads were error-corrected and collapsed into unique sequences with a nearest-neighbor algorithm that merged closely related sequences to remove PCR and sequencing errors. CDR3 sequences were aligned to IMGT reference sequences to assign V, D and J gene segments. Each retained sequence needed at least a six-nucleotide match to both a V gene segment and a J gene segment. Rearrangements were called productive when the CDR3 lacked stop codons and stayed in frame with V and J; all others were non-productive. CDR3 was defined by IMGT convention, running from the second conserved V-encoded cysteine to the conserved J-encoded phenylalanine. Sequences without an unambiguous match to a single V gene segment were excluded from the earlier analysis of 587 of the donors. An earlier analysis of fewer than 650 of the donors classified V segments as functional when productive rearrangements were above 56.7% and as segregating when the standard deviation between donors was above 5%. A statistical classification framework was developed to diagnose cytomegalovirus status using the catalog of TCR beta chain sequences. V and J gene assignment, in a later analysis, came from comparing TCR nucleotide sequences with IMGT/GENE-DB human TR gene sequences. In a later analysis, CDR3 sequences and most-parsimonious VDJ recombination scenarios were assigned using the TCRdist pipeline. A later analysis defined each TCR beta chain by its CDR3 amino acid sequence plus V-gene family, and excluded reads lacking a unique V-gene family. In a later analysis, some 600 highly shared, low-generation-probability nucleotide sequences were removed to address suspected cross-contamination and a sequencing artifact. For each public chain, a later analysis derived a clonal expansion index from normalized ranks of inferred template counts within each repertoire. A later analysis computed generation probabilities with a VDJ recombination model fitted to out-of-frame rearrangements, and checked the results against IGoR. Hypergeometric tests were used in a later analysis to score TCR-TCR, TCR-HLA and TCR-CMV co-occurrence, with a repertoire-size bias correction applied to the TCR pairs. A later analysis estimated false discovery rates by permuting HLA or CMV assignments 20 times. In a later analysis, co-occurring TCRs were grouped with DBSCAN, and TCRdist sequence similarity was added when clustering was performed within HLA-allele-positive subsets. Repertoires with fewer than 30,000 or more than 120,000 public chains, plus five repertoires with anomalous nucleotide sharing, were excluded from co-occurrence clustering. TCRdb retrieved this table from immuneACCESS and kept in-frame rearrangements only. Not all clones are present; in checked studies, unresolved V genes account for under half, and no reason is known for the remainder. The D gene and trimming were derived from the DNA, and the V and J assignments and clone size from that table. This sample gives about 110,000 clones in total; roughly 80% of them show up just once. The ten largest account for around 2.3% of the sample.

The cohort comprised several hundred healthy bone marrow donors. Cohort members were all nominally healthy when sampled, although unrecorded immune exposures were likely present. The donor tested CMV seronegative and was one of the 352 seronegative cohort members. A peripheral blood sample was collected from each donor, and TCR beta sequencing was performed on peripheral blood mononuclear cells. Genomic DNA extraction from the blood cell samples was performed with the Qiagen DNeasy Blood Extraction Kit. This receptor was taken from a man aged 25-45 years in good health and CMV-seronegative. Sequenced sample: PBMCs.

The sequence in DNA is TGTGCCACCAGCATCACTAGCCGGAATGAGCAGTTCTTC. The resulting protein is CATSITSRNEQFF. This receptor chain uses TRBV15 and TRBJ2-1; the D gene is perhaps TRBD2, on 6 matching bases. CDR1 and CDR2 are read off the germline V gene (reference sequence) as LNHNV and YYDKDF. Trimming takes 4 bases from V and 7 bases from J, and the germline ends sit 11 bases apart. The CDR3 covers 13 residues, taking in both the cysteine and the phenylalanine. Only the CDR3 part of the read is kept: 39 bases, read in frame from the first base.